This TCR beta chain was identified in a study of T cell repertoires in cytomegalovirus infection. The CDR3 has 15 residues. V lost 0 bases to trimming and J lost 11 bases, with 14 bases between them. The germline CDR1 and CDR2 sequences are SGHTA and FQGNSA. A note on this clonotype: As yet, its antigen is unknown.

TCRdb analysed the reads with MiXCR anew, one entry per CDR3 protein. There are some 560,000 distinct CDR3 sequences in the sample; 40% occur only once, and about 46% lies in the top ten. This specimen was cultured PBMCs, taken from culture after CMV antigen stimulation. The TCR originated in a human donor in good health (CMV status not recorded). Some clones in this sample may be carry-over from other donors' samples. The chain combines TRBV7-2 with TRBJ1-6; D might be TRBD1 (5 bases). CDR3 nucleotides: TGTGCCAGCAGCTTAGCGATCCAGGGCTGGCCACCCCTCCACTTT. It codes for CASSLAIQGWPPLHF.